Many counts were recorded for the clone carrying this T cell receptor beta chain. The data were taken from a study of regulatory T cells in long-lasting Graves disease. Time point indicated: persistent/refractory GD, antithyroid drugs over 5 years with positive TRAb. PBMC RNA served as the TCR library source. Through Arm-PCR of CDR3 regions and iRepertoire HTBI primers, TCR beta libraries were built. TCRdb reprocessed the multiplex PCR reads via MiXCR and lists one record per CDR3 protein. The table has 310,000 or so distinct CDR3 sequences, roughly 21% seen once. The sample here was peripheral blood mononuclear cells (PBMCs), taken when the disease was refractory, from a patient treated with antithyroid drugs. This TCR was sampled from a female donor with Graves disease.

The CDR3 protein is CASAGTGNTEAFF. CDR3 coding DNA: TGTGCCAGTGCCGGGACAGGTAACACTGAAGCTTTCTTT. The chain carries TRBV30 and TRBJ1-1; 8 bases fit TRBD1. Trimming cost V 8 bases and J 2 bases; bases outside gene matches: 7. CDR3 length: 13 residues. Germline loops: CDR1 GTSNPN, CDR2 SVGIG (reference sequence).